This entry lists 2 T cell receptor beta chains sequenced from one sample in a study of PD-L1 blockade in urothelial cancer. This table comes from immunoSEQ multiplex PCR, and its TCRdb copy is limited to in-frame clones, with some not included. The sample records 85,000 to 100,000 clones, more than 90% being singletons. The sample was PBMCs, taken around atezolizumab (anti-PD-L1) treatment. The receptors were gathered from a man aged 55 to 69 with urothelial cancer.

This clone was counted a single time. The chain uses TRBV10-1 and TRBJ2-1; the match to TRBD1 covers 7 bases. The CDR3 loop spans 14 amino acids. J was trimmed by 1 base and V by 6 bases; bases with no gene match: 3. Germline values: CDR1 WNHNN, CDR2 SYGVQD (reference sequence). CDR3 residues: CASSRDSSYNEQFF. CDR3 nucleotides: TGCGCCAGCAGCCGGGACAGTTCCTACAATGAGCAGTTCTTC.

CDR3 amino acids: CASSIGRRTEQYF. The DNA for the CDR3 is TGTGCCAGTAGTATAGGGCGGCGTACCGAGCAGTACTTC. V usage is TRBV19 and J usage is TRBJ2-7; D gene uncertain. The V and J ends lost 1 base and 6 bases respectively, with 10 bases between them. Germline values: CDR1 LNHDA, CDR2 SQIVND (reference sequence). This CDR3 is 13 amino acids long.